These 20 T cell receptor beta chains were sequenced from one sample in a study of cytomegalovirus exposure and HLA in healthy donors. The study ran its PCR with 60 Vbeta and 13 Jbeta primers. Sequenced by immunoSEQ multiplex PCR; TCRdb stores in-frame clones only, minus some. Of 150,000 to 200,000 clones listed, over 65% are singletons. The sequencing input was PBMCs. The receptor source for this set is a man between 18 and 29 years old in good health and CMV-seropositive.

The chain links TRBV6-7 to TRBJ1-1; D is uncertain. TRBV6-7 is identified as an open reading frame with a role that is uncertain. This CDR3 contains 16 residues. V shed 5 bases and J shed 11 bases, with 27 bases lying between them. The CDR3 loop reads CASSIRQAGRAVAAFF. The CDR3 DNA reads as TGTGCCAGCAGTATCCGACAAGCTGGGAGGGCAGTGGCGGCTTTCTTT.

The chain employs TRBV5-6 and TRBJ2-7; 12 bases fit TRBD1. This CDR3 region has 15 residues. The germline V gene encodes CDR1 SGHDT and CDR2 YYEEEE. V lost 4 bases and J lost 7; bases outside the gene matches: 9. The CDR3 here is CASSPGQGAVGEQYV. CDR3 bases: TGTGCCAGCAGCCCGGGACAGGGGGCGGTGGGGGAGCAGTACGTC.

This clone was picked up one time. The chain joins TRBV30 to TRBJ1-5; 8 bases agree with TRBD1. The CDR3 sequence is 13 residues long. Germline CDR1 reads GTSNPN; CDR2 reads SVGIG (reference sequence). The trim removed 0 bases at V and 5 bases at J, leaving 0 bases unmatched. CDR3 bases: TGTGCCTGGAGTGTACAGGGGGATCAGCCCCAGCATTTT. It encodes CAWSVQGDQPQHF. Drawing the rest from reference TRBV30 and TRBJ1-5, the complete variable domain is SQTIHQWPATLVQPVGSPLSLECTVEGTSNPNLYWYRQAAGRGLQLLFYSVGIGQISSEVPQNLSASRPQDRQFILSSKKLLLSDSGFYLCAWSVQGDQPQHFGDGTRLSIL.

This rearrangement joins TRBV18 to TRBJ1-1; 7 bases are a match to TRBD1. The germline V gene encodes CDR1 KGHSH and CDR2 LQKENI. Trimming took 6 bases from V and 2 from J; bases not matched to a gene: 3. The CDR3 sequence is 13 residues long. In nucleotides, the CDR3 is TGTGCCAGCTCGGGACAGCAAAACACTGAAGCTTTCTTT. Translating gives CASSGQQNTEAFF.

The genes are TRBV19 and TRBJ1-2; 9 bases match TRBD1. CDR3 length equals 18 residues. Germline CDR1 and CDR2: LNHDA and SQIVND (reference sequence). With V trimmed by 4 bases and J by 3 bases, 15 bases remained unmatched. The CDR3 nucleotides are TGTGCCAGTAGTAGATGGGACAGGGAAGTCTTCTTTGACTATGGCTACACCTTC. This encodes CASSRWDREVFFDYGYTF.

This clone was detected only a few times. This rearrangement joins TRBV2 to TRBJ1-2, with unresolved D. CDR3 size: 16 residues. V dropped 5 bases and J dropped 4 bases, with 20 bases sitting between them. Germline CDR1 and CDR2: SNHLY and FYNNEI. The CDR3 sequence is CASSRTPDPGVYGYTF. In nucleotides, the CDR3 is TGTGCCAGCAGTCGGACTCCGGACCCGGGCGTCTATGGCTACACCTTC.

V and J are TRBV19 and TRBJ1-5; TRBD1 agrees at 7 bases. The CDR3 length is 14 residues. V trimming: 6 bases; J trimming: 5 bases; junction bases outside the gene matches: 7. From germline, CDR1 is LNHDA and CDR2 SQIVND (reference sequence). The CDR3 nucleotides are TGTGCCAGTAGGACACAGGGGAGGTATCAGCCCCAGCATTTT. Translated, it gives CASRTQGRYQPQHF.

This clone was counted between two and nine times. The genes are TRBV11-3 and TRBJ2-6; D ambiguous. Deletions cut 5 bases from V and 0 bases from J, with 5 bases between. The CDR3 is 14 residues long. Germline assignment: CDR1 SGHNT and CDR2 YENEEA. The CDR3 region is CASSPYSGANVLTF. The CDR3 DNA reads as TGTGCCAGCAGCCCTTACTCTGGGGCCAACGTCCTGACTTTC.

The rearrangement links TRBV9 to TRBJ1-5, with D possibly matching TRBD1 (5 bases). The V end was cut by 4 bases, the J end by 0 bases, with 11 bases between. Germline V CDR1 and CDR2: SGDLS, YYNGEE. This CDR3 is built from 15 residues. Here the CDR3 DNA reads TGTGCCAGCAGCCCTACAGGCGATAGCAATCAGCCCCAGCATTTT. Residues: CASSPTGDSNQPQHF.

A note on this clone: The junction shows a germline mismatch at one end, possibly a read error. The V call is TRBV5-6, the J call TRBJ2-3, with 8 positions matching TRBD2. Germline V lookup: CDR1 SGHDT, CDR2 YYEEEE. This CDR3 comprises 12 residues. The CDR3 sequence is CASSLAKAGGDF. The DNA of the CDR3 is TGTGCCAGCAGCTTGGCCAAGGCGGGAGGTGATTTT. Drawing the rest from reference TRBV5-6 and TRBJ2-3, the complete variable domain is DAGVTQSPTHLIKTRGQQVTLRCSPKSGHDTVSWYQQALGQGPQFIFQYYEEEERQRGNFPDRFSGHQFPNYSSELNVNALLLGDSALYLCASSLAKAGGDFGPGTRLTVL.

The chain combines TRBV6-4 with TRBJ2-7; 8 bases agree with TRBD2. This CDR3 has 17 residues. Germline CDR1 and CDR2: MRHNA and SNTAGT. V gave up 8 bases and J gave up 2 bases; unmatched junction bases: 17. This chain's CDR3 is CASFPLGGTRGTYEQYV. In DNA, the CDR3 is TGTGCCAGCTTCCCCCTCGGTGGGACTAGAGGCACCTACGAGCAGTACGTC.

V gene TRBV30 combines with J gene TRBJ2-1; 10 nucleotides align to TRBD1. After removal of 5 bases from V and 8 bases from J, the junction contained 12 bases not matched to a gene. CDR1 is GTSNPN, CDR2 SVGIG, per germline (reference sequence). The CDR3 has 15 amino acids. The CDR3 loop is CAWGIRDRGPDEQFF. Written as DNA, the CDR3 is TGTGCCTGGGGCATAAGAGACAGGGGGCCGGATGAGCAGTTCTTC.

The chain uses TRBV30 and TRBJ2-1, with D possibly TRBD2 on 6 matching bases. The V gene's germline CDR1 is GTSNPN and CDR2 SVGIG (reference sequence). This CDR3 spans 19 amino acids. V was shortened by 4 bases and J by 8 bases, with 33 bases between the two germline ends. The CDR3 region is CAWTHSPVSAGLVSYEQFF. As DNA, the CDR3 is TGTGCCTGGACCCATTCCCCTGTCTCGGCGGGATTAGTGTCCTATGAGCAGTTCTTC.

The CDR3 coding sequence is TGTGCCAGCAGCTTCGGGACAGATACGCAGTATTTT. Its translation: CASSFGTDTQYF. The chain joins TRBV11-2 to TRBJ2-3; D gene uncertain. V was clipped by 3 bases and J by 3 bases, with 4 bases between them. This CDR3 contains 12 residues. Germline V gives CDR1 SGHAT, CDR2 FQNNGV.

The rearrangement joins TRBV5-5 to TRBJ2-5; 10 bases map to TRBD1. The CDR3 spans 14 residues. V gave up 4 bases and J gave up 4 bases; unmatched junction bases: 4. Germline V gene lookup returns CDR1 SGHKS and CDR2 YYEKEE (reference sequence). Here the CDR3 DNA reads TGTGCCAGCAGCACTTGGACAGGGGGAGAGACCCAGTACTTC. Amino acids: CASSTWTGGETQYF.

The chain couples TRBV9 to TRBJ1-1, with unresolved D. V lost 1 base to trimming and J lost 6 bases, with 16 bases between them. This CDR3 contains 15 residues. In germline, CDR1 is SGDLS, CDR2 YYNGEE. The CDR3 bases are TGTGCCAGCAGCGTAACCCCGGGTTCGGCGTCTGAAGCTTTCTTT. Amino acid sequence: CASSVTPGSASEAFF.

V gene TRBV9 combines with J gene TRBJ1-5; D might be TRBD1 (5 bases). Germline V gives CDR1 SGDLS, CDR2 YYNGEE. This CDR3 spans 13 amino acids. The germline V and J ends were trimmed by 0 bases and 6 bases, with 7 bases remaining between them. For the CDR3, the DNA is TGTGCCAGCAGCGTAGAGGGGCGTCAGCCCCAGCATTTT. The encoded protein is CASSVEGRQPQHF.

V is TRBV7-6 and J is TRBJ1-5, with 8 bases identical to TRBD1. The germline V gene has CDR1 SGHVS and CDR2 FNYEAQ. Losses at the gene ends were 5 bases for V and 2 bases for J; bases not matched to a gene: 8. The CDR3 is 16 residues long. The CDR3 protein is CASSQPDRGGNQPQHF. CDR3 sequence (DNA): TGTGCCAGCAGCCAACCCGACAGGGGCGGCAATCAGCCCCAGCATTTT.

This clone was found a few times. The J gene is TRBJ2-7, the V gene TRBV2; 7 positions agree with TRBD1. Looked up from germline, CDR1 is SNHLY and CDR2 is FYNNEI. This CDR3 has 14 amino acids. Trimming cost V 7 bases and J 11 bases; bases outside gene matches: 17. CDR3 nucleotides: TGTGCCAGCACTAACGACAGGGCGGTGACTAAGGAGTACGTC. Translated: CASTNDRAVTKEYV.

This clone was counted between two and nine times. The chain links TRBV7-2 to TRBJ1-5, with 7 bases aligning to TRBD1. Germline CDR1 is SGHTA and CDR2 is FQGNSA. Losses at the gene ends were 5 bases for V and 3 bases for J; bases not matched to a gene: 7. The CDR3 is 15 residues long. CDR3 loop: CASSLRTGLNQPQHF. Here the CDR3 DNA reads TGTGCCAGCAGCCTTCGGACAGGTCTCAATCAGCCCCAGCATTTT.